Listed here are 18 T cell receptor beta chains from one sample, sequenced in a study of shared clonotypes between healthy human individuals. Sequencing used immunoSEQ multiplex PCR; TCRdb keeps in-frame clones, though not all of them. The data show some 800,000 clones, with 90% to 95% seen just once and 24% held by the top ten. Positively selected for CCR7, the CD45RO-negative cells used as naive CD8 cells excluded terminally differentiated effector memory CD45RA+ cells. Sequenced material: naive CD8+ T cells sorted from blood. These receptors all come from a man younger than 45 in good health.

The CDR3 region is CASSLSGTFYGYTF. The CDR3 DNA is TGTGCCAGCAGCTTGTCCGGGACATTTTATGGCTACACCTTC. J is TRBJ1-2 and V is TRBV7-9; the D gene is possibly TRBD1 (6 bases). Between the trimmed V and J ends, which lost 3 bases and 5 bases, there was a span of 13 bases. Germline lookup yields CDR1 SEHNR and CDR2 FQNEAQ (reference sequence). This CDR3 is built from 14 residues.

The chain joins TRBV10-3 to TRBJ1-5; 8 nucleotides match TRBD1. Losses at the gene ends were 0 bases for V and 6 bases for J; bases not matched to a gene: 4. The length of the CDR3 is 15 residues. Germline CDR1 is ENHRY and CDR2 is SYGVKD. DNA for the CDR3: TGTGCCATCAGTGAGTCCGGACAGGGCCTTCAGCCCCAGCATTTT. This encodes CAISESGQGLQPQHF.

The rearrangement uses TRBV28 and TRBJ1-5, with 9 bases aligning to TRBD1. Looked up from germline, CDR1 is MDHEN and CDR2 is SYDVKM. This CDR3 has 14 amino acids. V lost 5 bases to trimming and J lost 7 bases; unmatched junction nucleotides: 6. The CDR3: CASSIRQGGQPQHF. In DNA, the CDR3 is TGTGCCAGCAGTATAAGACAGGGGGGCCAGCCCCAGCATTTT. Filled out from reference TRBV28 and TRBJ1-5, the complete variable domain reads DVKVTQSSRYLVKRTGEKVFLECVQDMDHENMFWYRQDPGLGLRLIYFSYDVKMKEKGDIPEGYSVSREKKERFSLILESASTNQTSMYLCASSIRQGGQPQHFGDGTRLSIL.

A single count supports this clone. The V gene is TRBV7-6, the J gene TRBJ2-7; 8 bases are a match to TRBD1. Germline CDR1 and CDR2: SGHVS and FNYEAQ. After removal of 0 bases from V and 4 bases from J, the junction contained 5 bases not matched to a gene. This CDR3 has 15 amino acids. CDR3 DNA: TGTGCCAGCAGCTTAGCCCTGACAGGGGAATACGAGCAGTACTTC. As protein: CASSLALTGEYEQYF.

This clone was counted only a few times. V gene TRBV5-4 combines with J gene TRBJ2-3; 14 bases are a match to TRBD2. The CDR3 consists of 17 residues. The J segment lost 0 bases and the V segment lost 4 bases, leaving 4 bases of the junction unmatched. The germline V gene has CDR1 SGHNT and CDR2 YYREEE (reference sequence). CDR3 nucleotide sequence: TGTGCCAGCAGCGGGACTAGCGGGGGCCCTAGCACAGATACGCAGTATTTT. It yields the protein CASSGTSGGPSTDTQYF.

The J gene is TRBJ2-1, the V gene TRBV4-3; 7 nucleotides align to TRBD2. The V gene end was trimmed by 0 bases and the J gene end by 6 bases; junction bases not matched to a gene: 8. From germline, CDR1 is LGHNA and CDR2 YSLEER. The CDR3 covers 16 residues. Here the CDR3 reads CASSQDSGGSANEQFF. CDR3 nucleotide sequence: TGCGCCAGCAGCCAAGATTCGGGCGGGAGTGCCAATGAGCAGTTCTTC.

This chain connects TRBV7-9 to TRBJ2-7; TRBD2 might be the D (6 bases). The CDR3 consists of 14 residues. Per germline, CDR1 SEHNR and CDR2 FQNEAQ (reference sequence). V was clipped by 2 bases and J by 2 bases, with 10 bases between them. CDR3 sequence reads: CASSLMTGAYEQYF. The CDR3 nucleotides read TGTGCCAGCAGCTTAATGACGGGGGCCTACGAGCAGTACTTC.

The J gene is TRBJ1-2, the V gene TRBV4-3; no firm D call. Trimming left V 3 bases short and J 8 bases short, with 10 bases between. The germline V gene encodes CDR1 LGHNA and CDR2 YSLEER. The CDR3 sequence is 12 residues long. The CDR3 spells CASSQSPGGYTF. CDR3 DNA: TGCGCCAGCAGCCAGTCCCCCGGGGGCTACACCTTC.

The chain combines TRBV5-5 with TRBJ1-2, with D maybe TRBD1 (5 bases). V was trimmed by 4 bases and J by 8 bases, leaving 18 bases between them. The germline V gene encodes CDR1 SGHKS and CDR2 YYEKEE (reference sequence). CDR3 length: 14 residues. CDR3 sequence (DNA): TGTGCCAGCAGCCGGACAACTGGGGATCTAGGCTACACCTTC. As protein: CASSRTTGDLGYTF. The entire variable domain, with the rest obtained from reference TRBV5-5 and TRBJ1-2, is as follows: DAGVTQSPTHLIKTRGQQVTLRCSPISGHKSVSWYQQVLGQGPQFIFQYYEKEERGRGNFPDRFSARQFPNYSSELNVNALLLGDSALYLCASSRTTGDLGYTFGSGTRLTVV.

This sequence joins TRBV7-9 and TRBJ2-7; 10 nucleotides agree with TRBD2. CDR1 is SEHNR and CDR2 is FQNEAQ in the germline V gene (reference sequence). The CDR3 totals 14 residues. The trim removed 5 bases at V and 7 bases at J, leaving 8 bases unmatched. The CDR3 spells CASSQLAGVVEQYF. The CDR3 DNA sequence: TGTGCCAGCAGCCAGCTAGCGGGAGTAGTTGAGCAGTACTTC.

DNA of the CDR3: TGTGCCACCAGCAGACCCGGACAGGGGGCCCATGAGCAGTTCTTC. This encodes CATSRPGQGAHEQFF. The chain links TRBV15 to TRBJ2-1, with 11 bases lining up with TRBD1. Germline V CDR1 and CDR2: LNHNV, YYDKDF (reference sequence). This CDR3 is built from 15 residues. Germline trimming cut 2 bases from V and 8 bases from J; bases unmatched to any gene: 5.

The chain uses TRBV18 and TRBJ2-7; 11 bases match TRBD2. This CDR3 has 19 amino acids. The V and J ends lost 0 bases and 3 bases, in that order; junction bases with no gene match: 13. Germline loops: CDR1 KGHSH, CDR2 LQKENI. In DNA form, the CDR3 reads TGTGCCAGCTCACCACCGCCTAGCGGGAGGCTTCTAAATATCTACGAGCAGTACTTC. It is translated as CASSPPPSGRLLNIYEQYF.

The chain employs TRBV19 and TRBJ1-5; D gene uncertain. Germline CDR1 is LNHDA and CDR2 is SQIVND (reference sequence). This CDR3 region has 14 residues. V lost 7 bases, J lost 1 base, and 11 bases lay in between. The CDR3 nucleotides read TGTGCCAGTAATTCTGGGTTGAGCAATCAGCCCCAGCATTTT. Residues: CASNSGLSNQPQHF.

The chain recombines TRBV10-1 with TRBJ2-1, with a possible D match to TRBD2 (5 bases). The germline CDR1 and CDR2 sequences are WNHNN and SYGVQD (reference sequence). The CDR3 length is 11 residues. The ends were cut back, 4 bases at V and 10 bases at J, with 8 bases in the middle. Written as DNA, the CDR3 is TGCGCCAGCAGTGGGAGCGGAGAGCAGTTCTTC. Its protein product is CASSGSGEQFF.

CDR3 nucleotides: TGTGCCAGCAGTTTACCGGGACAGGGATTCGGACTGAAGTACGAGCAGTACTTC. This translates into CASSLPGQGFGLKYEQYF. This chain uses TRBV7-2 with TRBJ2-7; 9 bases are a match to TRBD1. Trimming removed 6 bases from V and 4 bases from J; junction bases left unmatched: 19. Germline CDR1 is SGHTA and CDR2 is FQGNSA. This CDR3 comprises 18 residues.

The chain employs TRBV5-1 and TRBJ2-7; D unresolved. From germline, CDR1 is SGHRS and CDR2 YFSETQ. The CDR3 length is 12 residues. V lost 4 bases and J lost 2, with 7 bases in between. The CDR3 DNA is TGCGCCAGCAGCGACCCCCCCTACGAGCAGTACTTC. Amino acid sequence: CASSDPPYEQYF.

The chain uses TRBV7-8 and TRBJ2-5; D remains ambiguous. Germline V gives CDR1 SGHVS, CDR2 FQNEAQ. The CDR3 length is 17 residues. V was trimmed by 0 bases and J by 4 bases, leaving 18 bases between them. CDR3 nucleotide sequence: TGTGCCAGCAGCTTAGCGCGGTTTTCTGGTACGGGAGAGACCCAGTACTTC. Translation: CASSLARFSGTGETQYF.

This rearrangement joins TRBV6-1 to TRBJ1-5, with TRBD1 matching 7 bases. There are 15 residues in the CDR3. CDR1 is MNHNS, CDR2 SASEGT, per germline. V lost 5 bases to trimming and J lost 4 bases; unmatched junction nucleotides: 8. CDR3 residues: CASSNPTGPNQPQHF. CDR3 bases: TGTGCCAGCAGTAACCCGACAGGGCCAAATCAGCCCCAGCATTTT.